This T cell receptor (beta chain) originates from a study of CD8+ T cells in alopecia areata. Study-level results: More clonal than normal scalp was lesional scalp, particularly alopecia totalis/universalis. TCR sharing was clearer in mice than between patients, perhaps partly owing to patient HLA diversity. Scalp sequencing also captures normal skin's resident alphabeta T cells.

The CDR3 has 13 residues. V shed 8 bases, J shed 8 bases, and the junction held 10 bases outside the gene matches. Looked up from germline, CDR1 is SQVTM and CDR2 is ANQGSEA. As the sequencing template, cDNA was produced by extracting RNA and reverse transcribing it. The protocol was immunoSEQ multiplex PCR, while the TCRdb copy is restricted to in-frame clones and leaves out a portion. The sample yields around 150,000 clones, roughly 60% seen once. In its sample, this clone was seen a few times. The antigen is not known. Cell sorting was applied to PBMCs, and CD4+ and CD8+ T cells were collected. The receptor was derived from a human donor in good health. The sequenced sample consisted of CD8+ T cells sorted from blood. The chain combines TRBV29-1 with TRBJ2-1; 9 nucleotides line up with TRBD1. CDR3 residues: CSPRTGVQDEQFF. CDR3 nucleotide sequence: TGCAGCCCCAGGACAGGGGTCCAGGATGAGCAGTTCTTC.